The 4 T cell receptor beta chains given below trace back to one sample, sequenced in a study of T cells after yellow fever vaccination. TCRdb redid the calling of the 5' RACE reads with MiXCR, one entry per CDR3 protein. The sample holds a few hundred thousand distinct CDR3 sequences, around 20% seen once. The sample consisted of PBMCs, taken before the yellow fever booster vaccination. The receptors were sampled from a man between 18 and 35 years old who received the YFV17D yellow fever vaccine.

This clonotype was seen a handful of times. CDR3 residues: CATSRSGFGAKNIQYF. The CDR3 coding sequence is TGTGCCACCAGCCGTTCGGGGTTCGGGGCCAAAAACATTCAGTACTTC. The V call is TRBV15, the J call TRBJ2-4; D perhaps matches TRBD2 (5 bases). Trimming took off 5 bases at V and 1 base at J, with 15 bases between the two ends. In germline, CDR1 is LNHNV, CDR2 YYDKDF (reference sequence). The CDR3 has 16 amino acids.

This clonotype was recorded a few times. The chain combines TRBV5-6 with TRBJ2-7, with TRBD1 matching 11 bases. Germline CDR1 is SGHDT and CDR2 is YYEEEE. This CDR3 has 16 residues. The CDR3 loop reads CASSPTSDRGPSEQFV. Written as DNA, the CDR3 is TGTGCCAGCAGCCCAACCTCGGACAGGGGGCCTTCCGAGCAGTTCGTC.

The J gene is TRBJ1-2, the V gene TRBV4-3; TRBD1 agrees at 7 bases. CDR1 LGHNA and CDR2 YSLEER come from the germline V gene. CDR3 length equals 14 residues. The junction had 5 bases not matched to a gene; V was cut back by 5 bases and J by 2 bases. CDR3 loop: CASSRTGANYGYTF. In nucleotides, the CDR3 is TGCGCCAGCAGCAGGACAGGCGCGAACTATGGCTACACCTTC.

This clonotype was seen ten or more times. The chain joins TRBV7-2 to TRBJ1-3; D not certain. The CDR3 covers 15 residues. The V gene's germline CDR1 is SGHTA and CDR2 FQGNSA. Trimming shortened V by 2 bases and J by 8 bases, and 16 bases separated the two germline ends. DNA for the CDR3: TGTGCCAGCAGCTTATTCCTTGGGGTGGTGGACACCATATATTTT. Protein: CASSLFLGVVDTIYF.